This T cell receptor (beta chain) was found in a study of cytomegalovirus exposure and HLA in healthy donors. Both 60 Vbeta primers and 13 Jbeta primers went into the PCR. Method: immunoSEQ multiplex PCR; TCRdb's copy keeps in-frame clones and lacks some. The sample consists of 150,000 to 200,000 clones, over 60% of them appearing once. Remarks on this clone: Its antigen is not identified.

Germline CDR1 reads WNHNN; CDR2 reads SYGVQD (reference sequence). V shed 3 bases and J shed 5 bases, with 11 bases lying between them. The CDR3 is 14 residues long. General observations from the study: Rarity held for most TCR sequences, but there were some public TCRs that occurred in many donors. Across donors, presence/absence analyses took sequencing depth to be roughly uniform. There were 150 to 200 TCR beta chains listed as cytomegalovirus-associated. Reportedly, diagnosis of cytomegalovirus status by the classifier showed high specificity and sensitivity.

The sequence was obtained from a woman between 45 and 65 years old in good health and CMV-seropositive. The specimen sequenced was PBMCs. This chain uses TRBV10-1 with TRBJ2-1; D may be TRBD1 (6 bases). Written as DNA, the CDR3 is TGCGCCAGCAGTGAATCGACAGGAGACAATGAGCAGTTCTTC. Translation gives CASSESTGDNEQFF.